The T cell receptor (beta chain) described here comes from a study of T cell responses to AZD1222 COVID-19 vaccine. Sequencing was performed with immunoSEQ multiplex PCR; in TCRdb, only in-frame clones are kept and a portion is missing. The sample shows 130,000 to 150,000 clones, about 92% of them seen only once. Trimming removed 6 bases from V and 4 bases from J; junction bases left unmatched: 8. This CDR3 comprises 14 residues. From germline, CDR1 is MNHEY and CDR2 SVGEGT. This sequence originates from an adult who received the AZD1222 COVID-19 vaccine. This chain uses TRBV6-2 or TRBV6-3 with TRBJ2-5, with TRBD2 identical over 7 bases. The sample was peripheral blood, taken 28 days after the second AZD1222 dose. The CDR3 coding sequence is TGTGCCAGCAGCCCCGCGAGGGAGGGAGAGACCCAGTACTTC. This gives the protein CASSPAREGETQYF.